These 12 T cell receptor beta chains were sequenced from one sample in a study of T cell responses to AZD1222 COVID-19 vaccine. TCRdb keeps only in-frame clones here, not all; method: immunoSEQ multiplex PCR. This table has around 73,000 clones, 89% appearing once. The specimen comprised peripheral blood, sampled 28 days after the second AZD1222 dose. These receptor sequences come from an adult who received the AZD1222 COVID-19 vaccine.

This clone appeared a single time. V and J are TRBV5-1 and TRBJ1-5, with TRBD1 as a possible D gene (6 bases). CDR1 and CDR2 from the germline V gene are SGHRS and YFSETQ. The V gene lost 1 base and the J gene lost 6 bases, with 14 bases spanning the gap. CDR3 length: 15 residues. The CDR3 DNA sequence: TGCGCCAGCAGCTTGCTAGGGGGGTCAGGTCAGCCCCAGCATTTT. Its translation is CASSLLGGSGQPQHF. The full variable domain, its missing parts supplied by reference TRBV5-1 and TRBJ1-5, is KAGVTQTPRYLIKTRGQQVTLSCSPISGHRSVSWYQQTPGQGLQFLFEYFSETQRNKGNFPGRFSGRQFSNSRSEMNVSTLELGDSALYLCASSLLGGSGQPQHFGDGTRLSIL.

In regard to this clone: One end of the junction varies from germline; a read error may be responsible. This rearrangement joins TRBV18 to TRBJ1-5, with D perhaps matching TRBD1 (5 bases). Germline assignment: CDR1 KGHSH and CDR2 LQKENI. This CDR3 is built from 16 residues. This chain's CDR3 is CASSPLGTSSNQPQHF. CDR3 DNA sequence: TGTGCCAGCTCCCCACTCGGGACGAGTAGCAATCAGCCCCAGCATTTT.

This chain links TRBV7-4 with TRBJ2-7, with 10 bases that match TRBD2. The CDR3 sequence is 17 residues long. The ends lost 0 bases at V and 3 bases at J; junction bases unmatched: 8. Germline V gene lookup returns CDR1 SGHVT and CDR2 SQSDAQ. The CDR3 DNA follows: TGTGCCAGCAGCTTAGCTCTTCGACTAGCGGGTCTCTACGAGCAGTACGTC. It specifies CASSLALRLAGLYEQYV.

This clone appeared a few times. Here the CDR3 reads CASSLGQGSGNTIYF. CDR3 DNA sequence: TGTGCCAGCAGCTTAGGGCAGGGGTCTGGAAACACCATATATTTT. The rearrangement links TRBV7-8 to TRBJ1-3; the D gene is possibly TRBD1 (6 bases). The ends were cut back, 1 base at V and 1 base at J, with 8 bases in the middle. CDR1 is SGHVS and CDR2 is FQNEAQ in the germline V gene. CDR3 length equals 15 residues.

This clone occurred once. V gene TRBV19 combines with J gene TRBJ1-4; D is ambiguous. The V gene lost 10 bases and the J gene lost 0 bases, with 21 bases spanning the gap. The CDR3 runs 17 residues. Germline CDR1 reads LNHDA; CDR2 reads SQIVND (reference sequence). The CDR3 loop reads CATSTGYSLATNEKLFF. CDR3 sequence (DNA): TGTGCCACTTCGACGGGGTACTCACTTGCAACTAATGAAAAACTGTTTTTT.

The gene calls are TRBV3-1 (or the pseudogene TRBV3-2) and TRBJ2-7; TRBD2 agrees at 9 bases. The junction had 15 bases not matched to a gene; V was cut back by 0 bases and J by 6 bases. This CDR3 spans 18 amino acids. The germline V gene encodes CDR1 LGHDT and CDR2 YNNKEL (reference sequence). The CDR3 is CASSQDLVAGVRAGEQYF. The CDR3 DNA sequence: TGTGCCAGCAGCCAAGATTTGGTAGCGGGGGTTCGCGCGGGCGAGCAGTACTTC.

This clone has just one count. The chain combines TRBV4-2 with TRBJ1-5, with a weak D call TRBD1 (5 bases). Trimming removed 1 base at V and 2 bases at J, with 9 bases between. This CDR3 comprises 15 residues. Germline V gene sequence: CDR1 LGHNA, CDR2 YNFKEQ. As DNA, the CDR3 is TGTGCCAGCAGCCAAGCGTGGGGGGGCAATCAGCCCCAGCATTTT. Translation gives CASSQAWGGNQPQHF.

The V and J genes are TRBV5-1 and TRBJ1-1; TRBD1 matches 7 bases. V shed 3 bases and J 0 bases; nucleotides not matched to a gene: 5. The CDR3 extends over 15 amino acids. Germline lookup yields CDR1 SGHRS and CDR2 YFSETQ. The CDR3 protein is CASSSYRGLNTEAFF. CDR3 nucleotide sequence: TGCGCCAGCAGCTCCTACAGGGGACTGAACACTGAAGCTTTCTTT.

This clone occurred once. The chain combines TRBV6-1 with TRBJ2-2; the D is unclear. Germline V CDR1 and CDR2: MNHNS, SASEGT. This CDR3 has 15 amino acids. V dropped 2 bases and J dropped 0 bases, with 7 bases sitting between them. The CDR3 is CASSENRPNTGELFF. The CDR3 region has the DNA TGTGCCAGCAGTGAAAATAGGCCGAACACCGGGGAGCTGTTTTTT.

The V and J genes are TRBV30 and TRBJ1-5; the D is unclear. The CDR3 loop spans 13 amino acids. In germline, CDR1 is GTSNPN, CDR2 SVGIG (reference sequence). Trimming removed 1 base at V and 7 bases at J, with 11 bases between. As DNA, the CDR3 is TGTGCCTGGAGTGGGGGAGTGGGACAGCCCCAGCATTTT. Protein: CAWSGGVGQPQHF.

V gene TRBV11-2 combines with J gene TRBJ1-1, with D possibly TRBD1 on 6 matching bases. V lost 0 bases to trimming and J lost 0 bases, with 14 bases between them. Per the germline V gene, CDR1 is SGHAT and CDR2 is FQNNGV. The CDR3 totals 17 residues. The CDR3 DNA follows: TGTGCCAGCAGCTTAGAGGTAGGGGGGGCATTGAACACTGAAGCTTTCTTT. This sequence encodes CASSLEVGGALNTEAFF.

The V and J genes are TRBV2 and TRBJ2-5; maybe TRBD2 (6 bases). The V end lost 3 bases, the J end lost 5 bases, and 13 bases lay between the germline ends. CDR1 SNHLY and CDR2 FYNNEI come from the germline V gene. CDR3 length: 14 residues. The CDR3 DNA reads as TGTGCCAGCAGTGAGGATGGAGGGAGGGAGACCCAGTACTTC. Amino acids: CASSEDGGRETQYF.